This is a list of T cell receptor beta chains from one sample in a study of T-cell memory formation after mild COVID-19. TCRdb used MiXCR to reprocess the 5' RACE reads, holding one entry per CDR3 protein. The data hold approximately 400,000 distinct CDR3 sequences, with around 24% observed a single time. The sample comprised PBMCs or a T cell subset sorted from them (not recorded which). The receptors were sampled from an adult woman who had mild COVID-19 (a few samples of this study predate the infection). Cell type and time point are not known. Both conserved end residues are part of each CDR3. The D gene is left open where the match is weak. Only part of the rows carry a size: once, few, many, or a class if the clone is expanded.

V gene	D gene	J gene	clone size	CDR3 protein	CDR3 DNA
TRBV12-3/TRBV12-4	TRBD1	TRBJ2-4	.	CASSFTGGVGKNIQYF	TGTGCCAGCAGTTTTACAGGGGGCGTCGGCAAAAACATTCAGTACTTC
TRBV24-1	.	TRBJ1-1	.	CATSDSAVRQGTEAFF	TGTGCCACCAGTGATTCGGCGGTCCGGCAGGGGACTGAAGCTTTCTTT
TRBV12-3/TRBV12-4	.	TRBJ1-5	.	CASSPDNLGNQPQHF	TGTGCCAGCAGTCCGGACAATTTAGGCAATCAGCCCCAGCATTTT
TRBV29-1	TRBD2	TRBJ2-1	few	CSANRRGRESMNNEQFF	TGCAGCGCCAACCGTCGTGGGCGGGAGTCAATGAACAATGAGCAGTTCTTC
TRBV12-3/TRBV12-4	.	TRBJ1-1	few	CASSFNHLSNSEAFF	TGTGCCAGCAGTTTCAATCACCTATCGAACTCTGAAGCTTTCTTT
TRBV5-5	.	TRBJ2-5	few	CASSLARVGETQYF	TGTGCCAGCAGCTTGGCCAGGGTGGGAGAGACCCAGTACTTC
TRBV5-1	TRBD2	TRBJ2-1	.	CASLAAGGNEQFF	TGCGCCTCACTTGCAGCGGGAGGCAATGAGCAGTTCTTC
TRBV7-2	.	TRBJ1-1	many	CASSPYLRTEAFF	TGTGCCAGCAGCCCGTATTTGAGGACTGAAGCTTTCTTT
TRBV20-1	.	TRBJ1-5	few	CSGVLKAGADQPQHF	TGCAGTGGGGTTCTCAAGGCAGGGGCTGATCAGCCCCAGCATTTT
TRBV11-2	.	TRBJ2-5	many	CASSRQVEETQYF	TGTGCCAGCAGCAGACAGGTCGAGGAGACCCAGTACTTC
TRBV29-1	.	TRBJ2-5	few	CSVGRTFQETQYF	TGCAGCGTTGGTCGGACATTCCAAGAGACCCAGTACTTC
TRBV7-3	TRBD2	TRBJ2-1	.	CASSLDKTGGSYNEQFF	TGTGCCAGCAGCTTAGATAAGACGGGGGGGTCCTACAATGAGCAGTTCTTC
TRBV6-5	.	TRBJ1-4	few	CASSLEGGVNEKLFF	TGTGCCAGCAGCCTGGAGGGGGGAGTAAATGAAAAACTGTTTTTT
TRBV6-1	TRBD2	TRBJ2-1	.	CASSEVPSGSRYYNEQFF	TGTGCCAGCAGTGAAGTTCCTAGCGGGAGCCGGTACTACAATGAGCAGTTCTTC
TRBV2	.	TRBJ2-3	.	CASRYEKDTQYF	TGTGCCAGCAGATACGAGAAAGATACGCAGTATTTT
TRBV9	.	TRBJ2-1	few	CASSVGVGEQFF	TGTGCCAGCAGCGTAGGAGTGGGTGAGCAGTTCTTC
TRBV15	.	TRBJ2-1	few	CATSRERQGRFF	TGTGCCACCAGCAGAGAGAGGCAGGGTCGGTTCTTC
TRBV15	.	TRBJ1-6	few	CATSRNTYNSPLHF	TGTGCCACCAGCAGGAACACCTATAATTCACCCCTCCACTTT
TRBV11-2	.	TRBJ1-2	few	CASSLLPGNYGYTF	TGTGCCAGCAGCTTACTACCAGGGAACTATGGCTACACCTTC
TRBV27	TRBD2	TRBJ2-1	.	CASSFLLAGDYNEQFF	TGTGCCAGCAGTTTCTTGCTAGCGGGGGACTACAATGAGCAGTTCTTC
TRBV6-5	TRBD1	TRBJ1-1	few	CASSYSRQGHTEAFF	TGTGCCAGCAGTTACTCCAGACAGGGACATACTGAAGCTTTCTTT
TRBV7-2	TRBD2	TRBJ2-7	few	CASSSLAGWDYEQYF	TGTGCCAGCAGCTCCCTAGCGGGATGGGACTACGAGCAGTACTTC
TRBV7-3	.	TRBJ2-5	.	CASSLTGSSRSQYF	TGTGCCAGCAGCTTAACGGGATCCTCCAGGTCCCAGTACTTC
TRBV3-1	.	TRBJ1-2	.	CASSQDGGHGYGYTF	TGTGCCAGCAGCCAAGATGGGGGGCACGGCTATGGCTACACCTTC
TRBV7-2	.	TRBJ2-3	few	CASSPAWGVRSTDTQYF	TGTGCCAGCAGCCCGGCCTGGGGGGTCCGGAGCACAGATACGCAGTATTTT
TRBV7-9	.	TRBJ1-2	.	CASSSDGPPGYTF	TGTGCCAGCAGTTCCGACGGACCCCCAGGCTACACCTTC
TRBV7-2	.	TRBJ2-5	.	CASSLAGVGRETQYF	TGTGCCAGCAGCTTAGCGGGTGTGGGCCGAGAGACCCAGTACTTC
TRBV5-5	.	TRBJ2-7	.	CASRRMVGRYEQYF	TGTGCCAGCAGGCGTATGGTGGGGCGCTACGAGCAGTACTTC
TRBV11-2	.	TRBJ2-1	.	CASSLRGGAGPPYNEQFF	TGTGCCAGCAGCTTACGCGGCGGGGCGGGGCCCCCCTACAATGAGCAGTTCTTC
TRBV20-1	.	TRBJ1-1	few	CSAPRADEAFF	TGCAGTGCCCCTCGGGCAGATGAAGCTTTCTTT
TRBV18	.	TRBJ2-3	few	CASSPGPSQYF	TGTGCCAGCTCACCGGGGCCTTCGCAGTATTTT
TRBV2	.	TRBJ2-5	few	CASGRVRVREETQYF	TGTGCCAGCGGACGGGTTCGTGTCAGGGAGGAGACCCAGTACTTC
TRBV18	TRBD1	TRBJ1-1	.	CASSQGTASEAFF	TGTGCCAGCTCACAAGGGACAGCATCTGAAGCTTTCTTT
TRBV7-8	.	TRBJ2-1	few	CASSYGREGHNEQFF	TGTGCCAGCAGCTACGGGCGGGAAGGGCACAATGAGCAGTTCTTC
TRBV29-1	.	TRBJ2-1	few	CSVRAYGDEQFF	TGCAGCGTTAGAGCCTACGGCGATGAGCAGTTCTTC
TRBV20-1	.	TRBJ1-2	.	CSARSRGQGDGYTF	TGCAGTGCTAGATCTCGCGGGCAGGGAGATGGCTACACCTTC
TRBV6-5	.	TRBJ1-6	few	CASSSSHNSPLHF	TGTGCCAGCAGTTCCAGTCATAATTCACCCCTCCACTTT
TRBV6-2/TRBV6-3	TRBD1	TRBJ2-1	many	CASSYRGQPWPFF	TGTGCCAGCAGTTACAGGGGACAGCCCTGGCCGTTCTTC
TRBV29-1	TRBD2	TRBJ2-2	many	CSVTSGSSGELFF	TGCAGCGTCACTAGCGGGAGTTCCGGGGAGCTGTTTTTT
TRBV4-1	.	TRBJ1-2	few	CASSHKSGTYGYTF	TGCGCCAGCAGCCACAAATCAGGGACCTATGGCTACACCTTC
TRBV30	TRBD2	TRBJ2-3	.	CAIGPGLALSTDTQYF	TGTGCCATAGGACCGGGACTAGCGCTAAGCACAGATACGCAGTATTTT
TRBV9	TRBD1	TRBJ2-7	.	CASSVESQGAWYEQYF	TGTGCCAGCAGCGTAGAGTCCCAGGGGGCTTGGTACGAGCAGTACTTC
TRBV4-2	TRBD2	TRBJ2-5	.	CASSQVAGLIETQYF	TGTGCCAGCAGCCAAGTAGCGGGACTAATAGAGACCCAGTACTTC